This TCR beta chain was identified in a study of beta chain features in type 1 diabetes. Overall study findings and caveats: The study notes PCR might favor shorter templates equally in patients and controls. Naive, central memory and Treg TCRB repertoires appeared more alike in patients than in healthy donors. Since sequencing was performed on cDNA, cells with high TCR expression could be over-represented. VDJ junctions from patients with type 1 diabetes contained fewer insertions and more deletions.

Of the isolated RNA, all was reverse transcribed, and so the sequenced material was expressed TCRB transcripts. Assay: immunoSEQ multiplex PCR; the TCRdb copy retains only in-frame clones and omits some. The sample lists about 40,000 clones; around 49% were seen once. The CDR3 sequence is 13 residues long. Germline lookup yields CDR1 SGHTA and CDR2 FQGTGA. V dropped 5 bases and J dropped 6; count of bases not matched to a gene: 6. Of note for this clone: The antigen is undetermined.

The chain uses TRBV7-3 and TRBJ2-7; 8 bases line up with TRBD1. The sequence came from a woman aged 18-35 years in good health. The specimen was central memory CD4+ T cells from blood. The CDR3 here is CASSLRQGIEQYF. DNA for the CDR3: TGTGCCAGCAGCCTACGACAGGGGATCGAGCAGTACTTC.